This T cell receptor beta chain appears in the sequencing data of a study of tumor-infiltrating lymphocytes in primary liver carcinoma. Synthesis of TCR beta cDNA was carried out from approximately 0.55 ug total RNA with a constant-region primer. TCR beta libraries came from three nested multiplex PCR rounds using slightly modified ARM-PCR. MiXCR was run by TCRdb on the multiplex PCR reads, yielding one entry per CDR3 protein. The repertoire holds approximately 40,000 distinct CDR3 sequences, approximately 73% seen once, with 19% in the top ten. Study-wide points: Only about 8-24% of top clones were detected in all five tumor regions. Researchers found tumor-adjacent and tumor-blood pairs overlapped less than tumor region pairs.

RNA and DNA were co-extracted from approximately 20-30 mg of unsorted bulk tissue. Patients' primary liver carcinoma was surgically resected. With regard to this clonotype: Antigen specificity is unknown.

Sequences were obtained from liver tumor tissue from sampling region 2. Subset reported: tumor region T2, inferior pole. The clonotype originates from a man between 35 and 55 years old with primary liver carcinoma and hepatitis B virus infection.

The chain's CDR3 is CASSDEDRGTADTQYF. The DNA of the CDR3 is TGTGCCAGCAGCGATGAGGACAGGGGGACGGCAGATACGCAGTATTTT. The V gene is TRBV5-5, the J gene TRBJ2-3; 10 bases map to TRBD1. Germline V lookup: CDR1 SGHKS, CDR2 YYEKEE (reference sequence). The CDR3 is 16 residues long. Trimming at V came to 4 bases and at J to 4 bases, leaving 9 bases not matched to a gene.